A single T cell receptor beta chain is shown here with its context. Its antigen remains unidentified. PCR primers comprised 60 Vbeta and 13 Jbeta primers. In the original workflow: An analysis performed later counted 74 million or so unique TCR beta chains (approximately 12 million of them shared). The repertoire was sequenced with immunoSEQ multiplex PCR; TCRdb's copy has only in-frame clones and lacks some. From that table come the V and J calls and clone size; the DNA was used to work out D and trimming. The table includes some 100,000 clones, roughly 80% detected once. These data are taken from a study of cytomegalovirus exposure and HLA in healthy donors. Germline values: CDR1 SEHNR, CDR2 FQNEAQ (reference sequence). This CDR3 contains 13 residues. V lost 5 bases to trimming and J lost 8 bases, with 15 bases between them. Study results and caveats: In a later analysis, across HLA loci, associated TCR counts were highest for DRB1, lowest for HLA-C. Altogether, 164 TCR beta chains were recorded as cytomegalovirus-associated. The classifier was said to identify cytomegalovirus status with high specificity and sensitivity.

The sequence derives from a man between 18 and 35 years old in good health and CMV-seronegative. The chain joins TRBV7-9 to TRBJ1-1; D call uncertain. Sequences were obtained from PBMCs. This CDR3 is CASSQRGYEEAFF. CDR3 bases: TGTGCCAGCAGCCAAAGAGGGTACGAGGAAGCTTTCTTT.